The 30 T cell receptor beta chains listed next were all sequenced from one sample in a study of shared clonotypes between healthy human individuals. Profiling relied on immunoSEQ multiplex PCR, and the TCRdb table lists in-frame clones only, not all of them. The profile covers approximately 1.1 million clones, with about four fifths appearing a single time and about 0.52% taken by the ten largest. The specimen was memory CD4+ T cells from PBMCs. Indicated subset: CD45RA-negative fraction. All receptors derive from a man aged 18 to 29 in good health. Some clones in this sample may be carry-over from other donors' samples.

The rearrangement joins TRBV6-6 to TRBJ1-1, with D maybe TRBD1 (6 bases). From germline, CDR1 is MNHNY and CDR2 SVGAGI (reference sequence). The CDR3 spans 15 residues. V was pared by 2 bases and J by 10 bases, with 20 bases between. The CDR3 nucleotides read TGTGCCAGCAGTTACCCCACAGGGTTAGGGATCGGAGCTTTCTTT. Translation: CASSYPTGLGIGAFF.

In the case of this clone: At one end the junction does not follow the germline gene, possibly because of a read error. The CDR3 is CASSPPSGPSLAF. The CDR3 region has the DNA TGTGCCAGCAGCCCACCCTCGGGGCCCTCTTTAGCCTTC. The rearrangement uses TRBV4-2 and TRBJ1-2; D might be TRBD1 (5 bases). Germline CDR1 reads LGHNA; CDR2 reads YNFKEQ. CDR3 length: 13 residues.

The chain's CDR3 is CASSTRTGGSLQYF. The CDR3 DNA is TGTGCCAGCAGTACGCGGACAGGAGGCAGCCTTCAGTACTTC. This chain uses TRBV6-6 with TRBJ2-4; 7 nucleotides match TRBD1. The CDR3 covers 14 residues. The germline V gene encodes CDR1 MNHNY and CDR2 SVGAGI (reference sequence). After removal of 5 bases from V and 11 bases from J, the junction contained 12 bases not matched to a gene.

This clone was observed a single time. CDR3 region: CASSQLGSHGYTF. The CDR3 DNA follows: TGCGCCAGCAGCCAACTGGGTAGCCATGGCTACACCTTC. The chain joins TRBV4-3 to TRBJ1-2; D is unresolved. This CDR3 has 13 residues. The germline gives CDR1 LGHNA, CDR2 YSLEER. V gave up 2 bases and J gave up 6 bases, with 10 bases separating them.

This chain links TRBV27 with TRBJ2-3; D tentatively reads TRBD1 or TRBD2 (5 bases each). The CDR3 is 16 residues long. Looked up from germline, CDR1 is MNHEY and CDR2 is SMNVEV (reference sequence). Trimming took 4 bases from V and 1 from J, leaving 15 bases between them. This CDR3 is CASSSGWGLGTDTQYF. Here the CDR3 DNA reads TGTGCCAGCAGTTCCGGGTGGGGGTTGGGCACAGATACGCAGTATTTT.

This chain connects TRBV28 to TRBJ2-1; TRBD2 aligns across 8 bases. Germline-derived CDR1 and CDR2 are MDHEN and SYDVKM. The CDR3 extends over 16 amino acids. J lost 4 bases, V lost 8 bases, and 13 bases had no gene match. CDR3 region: CASFAGGGQAYNEQFF. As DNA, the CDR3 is TGTGCCAGCTTCGCGGGAGGCGGCCAGGCGTACAATGAGCAGTTCTTC.

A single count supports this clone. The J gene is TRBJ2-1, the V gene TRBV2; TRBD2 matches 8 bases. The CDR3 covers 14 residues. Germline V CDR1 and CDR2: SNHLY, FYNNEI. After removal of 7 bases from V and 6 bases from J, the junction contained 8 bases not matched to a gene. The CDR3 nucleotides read TGTGCCAGCAAGGTCGTAGGGACTAGCAATGAGCAGTTCTTC. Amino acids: CASKVVGTSNEQFF.

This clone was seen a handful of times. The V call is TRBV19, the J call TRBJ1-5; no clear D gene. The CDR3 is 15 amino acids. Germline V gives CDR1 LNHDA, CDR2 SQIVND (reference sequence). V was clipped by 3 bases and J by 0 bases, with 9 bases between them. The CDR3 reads CASSMAKRSNQPQHF. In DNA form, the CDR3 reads TGTGCCAGTAGTATGGCAAAACGTAGCAATCAGCCCCAGCATTTT.

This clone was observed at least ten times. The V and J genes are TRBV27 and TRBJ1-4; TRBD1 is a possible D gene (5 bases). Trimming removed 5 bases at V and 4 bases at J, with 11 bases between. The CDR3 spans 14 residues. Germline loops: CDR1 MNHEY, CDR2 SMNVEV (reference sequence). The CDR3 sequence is CASSPRRGNEKLFF. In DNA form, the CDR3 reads TGTGCCAGCAGTCCACGAAGGGGTAATGAAAAACTGTTTTTT.

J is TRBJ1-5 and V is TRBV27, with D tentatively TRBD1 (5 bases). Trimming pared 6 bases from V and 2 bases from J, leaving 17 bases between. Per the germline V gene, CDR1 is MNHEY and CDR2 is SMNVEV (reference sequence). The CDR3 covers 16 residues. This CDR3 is CASSPDRGAGNQPQHF. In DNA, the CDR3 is TGTGCCAGCAGCCCAGACAGAGGTGCGGGCAATCAGCCCCAGCATTTT.

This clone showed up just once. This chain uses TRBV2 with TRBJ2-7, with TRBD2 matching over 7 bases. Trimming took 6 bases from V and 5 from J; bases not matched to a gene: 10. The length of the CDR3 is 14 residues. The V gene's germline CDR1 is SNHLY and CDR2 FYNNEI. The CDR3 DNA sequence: TGTGCCAGCAGCTTGGGACTACCCCCCGACGAGCAGTACTTC. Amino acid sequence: CASSLGLPPDEQYF.

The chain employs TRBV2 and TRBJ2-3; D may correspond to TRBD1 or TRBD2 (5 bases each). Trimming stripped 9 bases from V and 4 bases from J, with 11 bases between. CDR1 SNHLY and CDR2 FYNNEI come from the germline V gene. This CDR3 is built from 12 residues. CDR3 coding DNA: TGTGCCAGAGCCGGGGCCGCAGATACGCAGTATTTT. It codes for CARAGAADTQYF.

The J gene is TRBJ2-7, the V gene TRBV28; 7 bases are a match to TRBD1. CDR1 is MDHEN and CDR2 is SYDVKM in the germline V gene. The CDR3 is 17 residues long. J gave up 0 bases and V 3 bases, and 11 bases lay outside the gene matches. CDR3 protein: CASSFSPRDSYSYEQYF. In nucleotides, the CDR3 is TGTGCCAGCAGTTTCTCCCCGAGGGACAGTTACTCCTACGAGCAGTACTTC.

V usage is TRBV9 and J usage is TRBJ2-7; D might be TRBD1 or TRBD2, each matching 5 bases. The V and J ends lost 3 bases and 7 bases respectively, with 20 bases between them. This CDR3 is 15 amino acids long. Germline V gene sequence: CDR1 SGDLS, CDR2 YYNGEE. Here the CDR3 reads CASSGEARVPGEQYF. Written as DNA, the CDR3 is TGTGCCAGCAGCGGCGAAGCCAGGGTCCCGGGGGAGCAGTACTTC. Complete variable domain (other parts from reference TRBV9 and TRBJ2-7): DSGVTQTPKHLITATGQRVTLRCSPRSGDLSVYWYQQSLDQGLQFLIQYYNGEERAKGNILERFSAQQFPDLHSELNLSSLELGDSALYFCASSGEARVPGEQYFGPGTRLTVT.

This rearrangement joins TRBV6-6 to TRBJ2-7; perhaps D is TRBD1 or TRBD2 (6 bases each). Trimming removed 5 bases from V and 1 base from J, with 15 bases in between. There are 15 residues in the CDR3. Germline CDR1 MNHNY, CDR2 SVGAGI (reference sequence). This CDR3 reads CASSPPWGASYEQYF. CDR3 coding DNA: TGTGCCAGCAGTCCCCCTTGGGGGGCATCCTACGAGCAGTACTTC.

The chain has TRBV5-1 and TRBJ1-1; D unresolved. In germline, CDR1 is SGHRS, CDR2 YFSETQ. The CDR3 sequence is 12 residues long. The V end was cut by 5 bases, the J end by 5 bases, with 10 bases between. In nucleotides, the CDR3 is TGCGCCAGCAGTTTAGGACTGACTGAAGCTTTCTTT. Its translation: CASSLGLTEAFF. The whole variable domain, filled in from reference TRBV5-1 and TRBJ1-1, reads KAGVTQTPRYLIKTRGQQVTLSCSPISGHRSVSWYQQTPGQGLQFLFEYFSETQRNKGNFPGRFSGRQFSNSRSEMNVSTLELGDSALYLCASSLGLTEAFFGQGTRLTVV.

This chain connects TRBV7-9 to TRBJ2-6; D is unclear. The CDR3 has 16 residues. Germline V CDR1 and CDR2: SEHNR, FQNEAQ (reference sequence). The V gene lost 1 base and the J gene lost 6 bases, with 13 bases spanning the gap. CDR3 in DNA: TGTGCCAGCAGCTTAGTAGGCTTGTTGGTGGCCAACGTCCTGACTTTC. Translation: CASSLVGLLVANVLTF.

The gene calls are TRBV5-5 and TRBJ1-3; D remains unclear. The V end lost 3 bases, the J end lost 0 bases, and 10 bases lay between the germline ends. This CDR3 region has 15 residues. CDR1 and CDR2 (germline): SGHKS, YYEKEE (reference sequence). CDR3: CASSSGIYSGNTIYF. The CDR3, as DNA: TGTGCCAGCAGCTCTGGGATTTACTCTGGAAACACCATATATTTT.

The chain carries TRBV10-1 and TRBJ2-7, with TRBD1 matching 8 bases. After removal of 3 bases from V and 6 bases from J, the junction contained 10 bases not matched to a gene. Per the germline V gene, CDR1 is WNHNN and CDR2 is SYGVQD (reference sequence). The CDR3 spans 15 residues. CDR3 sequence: CASSDPGRGHGEQYF. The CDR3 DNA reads TGCGCCAGCAGTGATCCCGGCAGGGGGCATGGCGAGCAGTACTTC.

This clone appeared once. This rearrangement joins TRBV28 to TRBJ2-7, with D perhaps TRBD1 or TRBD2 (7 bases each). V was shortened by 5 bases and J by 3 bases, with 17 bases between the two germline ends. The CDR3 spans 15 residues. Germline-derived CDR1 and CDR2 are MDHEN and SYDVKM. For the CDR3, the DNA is TGTGCCAGCAGTCCAGGGGGGGCCTCCTTCTACGAGCAGTACTTC. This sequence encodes CASSPGGASFYEQYF.

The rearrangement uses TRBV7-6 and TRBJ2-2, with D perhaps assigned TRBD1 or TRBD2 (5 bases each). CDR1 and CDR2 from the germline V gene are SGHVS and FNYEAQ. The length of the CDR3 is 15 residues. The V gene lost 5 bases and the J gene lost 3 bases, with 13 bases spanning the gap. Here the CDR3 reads CASSVRDADTGELFF. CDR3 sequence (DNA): TGTGCCAGCAGCGTCCGGGACGCGGACACCGGGGAGCTGTTTTTT. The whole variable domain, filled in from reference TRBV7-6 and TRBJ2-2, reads GAGVSQSPRYKVTKRGQDVALRCDPISGHVSLYWYRQALGQGPEFLTYFNYEAQQDKSGLPNDRFSAERPEGSISTLTIQRTEQRDSAMYRCASSVRDADTGELFFGEGSRLTVL.

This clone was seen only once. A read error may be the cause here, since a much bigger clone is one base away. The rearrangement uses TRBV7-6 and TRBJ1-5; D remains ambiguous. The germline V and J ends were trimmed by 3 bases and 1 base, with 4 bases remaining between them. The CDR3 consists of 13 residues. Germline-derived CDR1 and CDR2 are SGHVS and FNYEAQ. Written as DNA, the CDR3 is TGTGCCAGCAGCTTCGACAGCAATCAGCCCCAGCATTTT. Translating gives CASSFDSNQPQHF.

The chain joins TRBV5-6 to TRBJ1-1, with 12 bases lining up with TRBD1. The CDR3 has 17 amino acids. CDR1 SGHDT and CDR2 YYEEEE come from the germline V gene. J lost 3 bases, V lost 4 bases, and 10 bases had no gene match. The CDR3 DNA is TGTGCCAGCAGCGCCGGGACAGGGGGCAGAGGGGACACTGAAGCTTTCTTT. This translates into CASSAGTGGRGDTEAFF.

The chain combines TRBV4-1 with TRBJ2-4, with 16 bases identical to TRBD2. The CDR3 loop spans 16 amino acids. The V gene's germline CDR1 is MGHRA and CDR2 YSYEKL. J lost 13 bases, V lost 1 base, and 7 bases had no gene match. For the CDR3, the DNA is TGCGCCAGCAGCCAAGGCGGGACTAGCGGGAGGGCGCGCCAGTACTTC. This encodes CASSQGGTSGRARQYF.

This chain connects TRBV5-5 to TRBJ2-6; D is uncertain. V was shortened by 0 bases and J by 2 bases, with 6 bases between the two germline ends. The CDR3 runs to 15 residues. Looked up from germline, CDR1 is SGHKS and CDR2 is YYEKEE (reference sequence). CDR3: CASSLVGTGANVLTF. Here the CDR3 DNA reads TGTGCCAGCAGCTTGGTGGGTACTGGGGCCAACGTCCTGACTTTC.

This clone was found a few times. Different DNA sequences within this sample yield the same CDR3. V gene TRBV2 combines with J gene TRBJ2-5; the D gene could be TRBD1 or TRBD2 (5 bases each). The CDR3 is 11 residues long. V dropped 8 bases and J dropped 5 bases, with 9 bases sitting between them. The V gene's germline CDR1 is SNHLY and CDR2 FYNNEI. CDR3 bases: TGTGCCAGCTCCGAGGGGGAGACCCAGTACTTC. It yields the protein CASSEGETQYF.

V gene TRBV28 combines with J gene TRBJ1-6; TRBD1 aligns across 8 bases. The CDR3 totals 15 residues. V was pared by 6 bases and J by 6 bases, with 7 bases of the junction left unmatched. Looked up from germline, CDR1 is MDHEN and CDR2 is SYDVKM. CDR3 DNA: TGTGCCAGCAGACCCCCGGGACAGGCTAATTCACCCCTCCACTTT. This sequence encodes CASRPPGQANSPLHF.

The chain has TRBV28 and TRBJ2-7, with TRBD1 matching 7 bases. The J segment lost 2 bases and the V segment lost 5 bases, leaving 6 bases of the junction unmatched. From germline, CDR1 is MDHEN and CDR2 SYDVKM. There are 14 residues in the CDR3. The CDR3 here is CASSRNRGPYEQYF. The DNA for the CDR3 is TGTGCCAGCAGTAGAAACAGGGGACCCTACGAGCAGTACTTC.

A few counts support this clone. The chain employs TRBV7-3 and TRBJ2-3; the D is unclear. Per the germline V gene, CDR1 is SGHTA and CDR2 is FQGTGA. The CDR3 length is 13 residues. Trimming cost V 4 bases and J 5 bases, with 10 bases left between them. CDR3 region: CASSSRGGDTQYF. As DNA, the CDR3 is TGTGCCAGCAGCTCACGCGGTGGAGATACGCAGTATTTT. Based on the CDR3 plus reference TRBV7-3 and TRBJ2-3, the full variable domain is GAGVSQTPSNKVTEKGKYVELRCDPISGHTALYWYRQSLGQGPEFLIYFQGTGAADDSGLPNDRFFAVRPEGSVSTLKIQRTERGDSAVYLCASSSRGGDTQYFGPGTRLTVL.

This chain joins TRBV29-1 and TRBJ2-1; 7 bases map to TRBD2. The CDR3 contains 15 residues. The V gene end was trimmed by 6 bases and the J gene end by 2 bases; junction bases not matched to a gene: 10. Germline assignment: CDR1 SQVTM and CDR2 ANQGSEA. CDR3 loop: CSVTRLAGPYNEQFF. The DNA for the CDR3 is TGCAGCGTGACCCGACTAGCTGGGCCCTACAATGAGCAGTTCTTC.